This passage covers 10 T cell receptor beta chains from one sample sequenced in a study of cytomegalovirus exposure and HLA in healthy donors. The PCR ran on 60 Vbeta and 13 Jbeta primers. Measured with immunoSEQ multiplex PCR; TCRdb has only the in-frame clones, and not every one. The sample lists about 140,000 clones, about 80% occurring once. Sequenced sample: PBMCs. The source of these receptors is a man aged 25-45 years in good health and CMV-seropositive.

The rearrangement joins TRBV14 to TRBJ2-3, with 10 bases identical to TRBD2. The V and J ends lost 7 bases and 6 bases, in that order; junction bases with no gene match: 13. The germline V gene has CDR1 SGHDN and CDR2 FVKESK. CDR3 length equals 16 residues. CDR3 sequence (DNA): TGTGCCAGCACGCAAGGGGCTAGCGGGAGCATGGATACGCAGTATTTT. This gives the protein CASTQGASGSMDTQYF.

The CDR3 nucleotides read TGTGCCAGCAGCGCGGGGGGAGGGGGCGGCTATGGCTACACCTTC. Amino acids: CASSAGGGGGYGYTF. The chain joins TRBV7-3 to TRBJ1-2, with 7 bases that match TRBD1. Germline V gene data show CDR1 as SGHTA and CDR2 as FQGTGA. With 5 bases clipped from V and 4 bases from J, the junction kept 10 bases outside the gene matches. The CDR3 spans 15 residues.

This clone was counted only a few times. The rearrangement links TRBV7-2 to TRBJ1-4; maybe TRBD1 (6 bases). The V gene lost 1 base and the J gene lost 8 bases, with 11 bases spanning the gap. The CDR3 covers 14 residues. Per germline, CDR1 SGHTA and CDR2 FQGNSA. CDR3 sequence: CASSLVGGGEKLFF. The CDR3 nucleotides read TGTGCCAGCAGCTTAGTAGGGGGAGGGGAAAAACTGTTTTTT.

V and J are TRBV4-2 and TRBJ1-3, with 10 bases identical to TRBD1. Germline V lookup: CDR1 LGHNA, CDR2 YNFKEQ. Unmatched junction bases numbered 2, after V lost 0 bases and J lost 3 bases. The CDR3 sequence is 16 residues long. In nucleotides, the CDR3 is TGTGCCAGCAGCCAAGAAGGACAGGGGGGTGGAAACACCATATATTTT. It yields the protein CASSQEGQGGGNTIYF.

The chain employs TRBV5-1 and TRBJ2-1, with 8 nucleotides matching TRBD2. Germline CDR1 is SGHRS and CDR2 is YFSETQ. The CDR3 is 15 residues long. J was trimmed by 0 bases and V by 5 bases; bases with no gene match: 4. CDR3 amino acids: CASSDSGTSYNEQFF. Written as DNA, the CDR3 is TGCGCCAGCAGTGATAGCGGGACCTCCTACAATGAGCAGTTCTTC. The complete variable domain, with remaining parts taken from reference TRBV5-1 and TRBJ2-1, reads KAGVTQTPRYLIKTRGQQVTLSCSPISGHRSVSWYQQTPGQGLQFLFEYFSETQRNKGNFPGRFSGRQFSNSRSEMNVSTLELGDSALYLCASSDSGTSYNEQFFGPGTRLTVL.

The gene calls are TRBV6-6 and TRBJ2-3, with D possibly TRBD2 on 5 matching bases. Trimming cost V 2 bases and J 4 bases, with 7 bases left between them. Germline CDR1 reads MNHNY; CDR2 reads SVGAGI (reference sequence). The CDR3 covers 13 residues. The CDR3 is CASSYTRADTQYF. DNA of the CDR3: TGTGCCAGCAGTTACACGAGGGCAGATACGCAGTATTTT.

This chain links TRBV2 with TRBJ1-2, with D possibly being TRBD1 (5 bases). Trimming took off 5 bases at V and 8 bases at J, with 18 bases between the two ends. CDR3 size: 14 residues. The V gene's germline CDR1 is SNHLY and CDR2 FYNNEI. The CDR3 DNA follows: TGTGCCAGCAGTCCCACTCGGGACGGGGGAGGCTACACCTTC. Amino acid sequence: CASSPTRDGGGYTF.

This chain uses TRBV9 with TRBJ1-3; 8 nucleotides line up with TRBD1. Germline V gene data show CDR1 as SGDLS and CDR2 as YYNGEE. V trimming: 3 bases; J trimming: 4 bases; junction bases outside the gene matches: 6. The CDR3 sequence is 15 residues long. Here the CDR3 reads CASSADRESGNTIYF. The CDR3 DNA sequence: TGTGCCAGCAGCGCGGACAGGGAGTCCGGAAACACCATATATTTT.

This clone came up a few times. The chain couples TRBV2 to TRBJ2-7, with 7 nucleotides matching TRBD2. J was trimmed by 0 bases and V by 4 bases; bases with no gene match: 6. The germline V gene encodes CDR1 SNHLY and CDR2 FYNNEI. This CDR3 region has 15 residues. CDR3 sequence (DNA): TGTGCCAGCAGTGTGGAAGGGAGGGGCTCCTACGAGCAGTACTTC. This translates into CASSVEGRGSYEQYF.

J is TRBJ2-7 and V is TRBV19; the D gene is possibly TRBD2 (6 bases). V gave up 10 bases and J gave up 0 bases, with 13 bases separating them. This CDR3 region has 13 residues. Germline lookup yields CDR1 LNHDA and CDR2 SQIVND (reference sequence). The CDR3 region is CATSDGSSYEQYF. The CDR3 DNA sequence: TGTGCCACCTCGGACGGGAGCTCCTACGAGCAGTACTTC.